A single sample is the source of the 21 T cell receptor beta chains below, sequenced in a study of blood T cell repertoires in COVID-19. Sequencing used immunoSEQ multiplex PCR; TCRdb keeps in-frame clones, though not all of them. The sample lists a few hundred thousand clones; roughly 86% were seen once. The sample comprised peripheral blood. The source is a man aged 55 to 69 with acute or convalescent COVID-19.

The chain is built from TRBV11-2 and TRBJ2-7; D not resolved. Germline lookup yields CDR1 SGHAT and CDR2 FQNNGV. Trimming cost V 1 base and J 2 bases, with 3 bases left between them. The CDR3 is made up of 12 amino acids. The CDR3 protein is CASSLAAYEQYF. In DNA form, the CDR3 reads TGTGCCAGCAGCTTAGCTGCCTACGAGCAGTACTTC.

This chain connects TRBV19 to TRBJ1-5; D is perhaps TRBD1 (6 bases). Looked up from germline, CDR1 is LNHDA and CDR2 is SQIVND (reference sequence). Trimming left V 3 bases short and J 6 bases short, with 15 bases between. The CDR3 loop spans 15 amino acids. CDR3 amino acids: CASSMVVQGRQPQHF. The CDR3 DNA reads TGTGCCAGTAGTATGGTCGTACAGGGACGTCAGCCCCAGCATTTT. The full variable domain, with the rest looked up from reference TRBV19 and TRBJ1-5, is DGGITQSPKYLFRKEGQNVTLSCEQNLNHDAMYWYRQDPGQGLRLIYYSQIVNDFQKGDIAEGYSVSREKKESFPLTVTSAQKNPTAFYLCASSMVVQGRQPQHFGDGTRLSIL.

As concerns this clone: Other DNA sequences in this sample translate to the same CDR3. The chain carries TRBV19 and TRBJ1-3, with D possibly TRBD1 on 5 matching bases. V was trimmed by 3 bases and J by 2 bases, leaving 8 bases between them. Germline CDR1 reads LNHDA; CDR2 reads SQIVND (reference sequence). This CDR3 spans 14 amino acids. For the CDR3, the DNA is TGTGCCAGTAGTATCGGGGGTACTGGAAACACCATATATTTT. Protein product: CASSIGGTGNTIYF.

This clone was detected once. V gene TRBV2 combines with J gene TRBJ2-5; the match to TRBD1 covers 7 bases. The CDR3 is made up of 13 amino acids. Germline assignment: CDR1 SNHLY and CDR2 FYNNEI. Trimming took 6 bases from V and 3 from J; bases not matched to a gene: 4. CDR3 sequence reads: CASRAGTEETQYF. CDR3 nucleotides: TGTGCCAGCAGAGCCGGGACAGAAGAGACCCAGTACTTC.

The sample holds many counts of this clone. The J gene is TRBJ2-1, the V gene TRBV3-1 (or the pseudogene TRBV3-2); 8 bases are shared with TRBD2. The germline V gene encodes CDR1 LGHDT and CDR2 YNNKEL (reference sequence). J lost 4 bases, V lost 0 bases, and 8 bases had no gene match. CDR3 length: 17 residues. CDR3 in DNA: TGTGCCAGCAGCCAAGACCAACGTAGCGGGGTATACAATGAGCAGTTCTTC. Protein: CASSQDQRSGVYNEQFF.

The chain combines TRBV18 with TRBJ1-5; TRBD1 might be the D (5 bases). In germline, CDR1 is KGHSH, CDR2 LQKENI. Trimming removed 4 bases at V and 4 bases at J, with 11 bases between. CDR3 length: 14 amino acids. The CDR3 is CASSQGQSNQPQHF. In DNA, the CDR3 is TGTGCCAGCTCACAGGGGCAGAGTAATCAGCCCCAGCATTTT.

The chain joins TRBV10-1 to TRBJ2-3; maybe TRBD2 (5 bases). The CDR3 length is 14 residues. Germline V lookup: CDR1 WNHNN, CDR2 SYGVQD (reference sequence). V shed 11 bases and J shed 2 bases, with 17 bases lying between them. DNA for the CDR3: TGCGCCTCTCGGGCCCGGGGATCCACAGATACGCAGTATTTT. Amino acid sequence: CASRARGSTDTQYF.

V usage is TRBV7-2 and J usage is TRBJ2-5, with 8 nucleotides matching TRBD2. CDR3 length equals 15 residues. CDR1 and CDR2 (germline): SGHTA, FQGNSA. Germline trimming cut 4 bases from V and 2 bases from J; bases unmatched to any gene: 6. The CDR3 DNA follows: TGTGCCAGCAGCTGGAACCGGGGGGGGCAAGAGACCCAGTACTTC. This sequence encodes CASSWNRGGQETQYF.

This clone was found a few times. Additional DNA sequences in this sample encode the identical CDR3. The chain couples TRBV5-1 to TRBJ1-1; 7 bases fit TRBD1. Germline V gene lookup returns CDR1 SGHRS and CDR2 YFSETQ. This CDR3 is built from 14 residues. V shed 0 bases, J shed 1 base, and the junction held 0 bases outside the gene matches. The CDR3 protein is CASSLAGGNTEAFF. The CDR3 bases are TGCGCCAGCAGCTTGGCAGGGGGGAACACTGAAGCTTTCTTT.

The V gene is TRBV7-9, the J gene TRBJ2-3; TRBD1 aligns across 7 bases. Trimming cost V 4 bases and J 4 bases; bases outside gene matches: 11. Germline V gene sequence: CDR1 SEHNR, CDR2 FQNEAQ (reference sequence). There are 16 residues in the CDR3. The CDR3 loop is CASSYRAGGVADTQYF. CDR3 nucleotides: TGTGCCAGCAGCTACCGAGCAGGGGGAGTCGCAGATACGCAGTATTTT.

This chain joins TRBV11-2 and TRBJ2-5; 8 bases agree with TRBD2. CDR1 and CDR2 from the germline V gene are SGHAT and FQNNGV. The CDR3 loop spans 15 amino acids. The J segment lost 7 bases and the V segment lost 5 bases, leaving 12 bases of the junction unmatched. The CDR3 loop reads CASSLQRGSGGTQYF. The CDR3 coding sequence is TGTGCCAGCAGCCTACAGCGGGGGTCGGGGGGGACCCAGTACTTC.

V and J are TRBV5-1 and TRBJ1-4; TRBD1 might be the D (5 bases). Trimming removed 1 base at V and 4 bases at J, with 11 bases between. This CDR3 spans 15 amino acids. Germline V gene data show CDR1 as SGHRS and CDR2 as YFSETQ. In DNA form, the CDR3 reads TGCGCCAGCAGCTTGATGGACAACAATAATGAAAAACTGTTTTTT. It encodes CASSLMDNNNEKLFF.

This sequence joins TRBV11-2 and TRBJ1-2, with TRBD1 matching 8 bases. This CDR3 is 14 amino acids long. The junction had 3 bases not matched to a gene; V was cut back by 3 bases and J by 3 bases. The germline gives CDR1 SGHAT, CDR2 FQNNGV. CDR3 sequence: CASSFAGGDYGYTF. DNA of the CDR3: TGTGCCAGCAGCTTCGCAGGGGGCGACTATGGCTACACCTTC.

This chain uses TRBV27 with TRBJ2-6; D remains unclear. With 4 bases removed from V and 8 bases from J, the gap between germline ends came to 6 bases. Germline V gene lookup returns CDR1 MNHEY and CDR2 SMNVEV (reference sequence). The CDR3 sequence is 12 residues long. The CDR3 loop reads CASSSLPNVLTF. Here the CDR3 DNA reads TGTGCCAGCAGTTCCCTCCCCAACGTCCTGACTTTC.

V gene TRBV13 combines with J gene TRBJ2-3; the D gene is possibly TRBD2 (7 bases). The V end lost 8 bases, the J end lost 1 base, and 10 bases lay between the germline ends. The CDR3 is made up of 13 amino acids. Germline V CDR1 and CDR2: PRHDT, FYEKMQ (reference sequence). For the CDR3, the DNA is TGTGCCAGCGGGGGGGCGGGCACAGATACGCAGTATTTT. As protein: CASGGAGTDTQYF.

This clone was recorded once. V and J are TRBV6-5 and TRBJ1-1; TRBD1 might be the D (5 bases). The V end lost 6 bases, the J end lost 2 bases, and 16 bases lay between the germline ends. Germline loops: CDR1 MNHEY, CDR2 SVGAGI. The CDR3 is made up of 15 amino acids. CDR3 in amino acids: CASRGQTQVNTEAFF. CDR3 nucleotides: TGTGCCAGCAGAGGTCAAACACAGGTAAACACTGAAGCTTTCTTT.

This rearrangement joins TRBV7-7 to TRBJ2-7, with no clear D. The CDR3 runs 15 residues. Germline V gene data show CDR1 as SSHAT and CDR2 as FNYEAQ (reference sequence). Between the trimmed V and J ends, which lost 1 base and 2 bases, there was a span of 12 bases. The CDR3 DNA reads as TGTGCCAGCAGCTTAGAGCCAGGATCGGCCTACGAGCAGTACTTC. This translates into CASSLEPGSAYEQYF.

This clone appeared a single time. This sequence joins TRBV6-5 and TRBJ1-2, with D perhaps TRBD1 (5 bases). CDR1 and CDR2 from the germline V gene are MNHEY and SVGAGI. This CDR3 spans 14 amino acids. Trimming left V 7 bases short and J 3 bases short, with 15 bases between. CDR3 nucleotide sequence: TGTGCCAGCACCTGGGCGGGGCGCGACTATGGCTACACCTTC. Protein sequence: CASTWAGRDYGYTF.

The chain recombines TRBV19 with TRBJ1-5; possible D gene TRBD1, 6 bases. The germline CDR1 and CDR2 sequences are LNHDA and SQIVND (reference sequence). This CDR3 has 13 amino acids. The germline V and J ends were trimmed by 3 bases and 11 bases, with 14 bases remaining between them. Here the CDR3 DNA reads TGTGCCAGTAGTATGGACAGAGCGAGAGCCCAGCATTTT. Protein: CASSMDRARAQHF.

The genes are TRBV30 and TRBJ1-4; 9 positions match TRBD1. The length of the CDR3 is 16 residues. The ends lost 0 bases at V and 14 bases at J; junction bases unmatched: 16. Germline V gene lookup returns CDR1 GTSNPN and CDR2 SVGIG (reference sequence). CDR3 loop: CAWSVGTGRTQVPLFF. DNA of the CDR3: TGTGCCTGGAGTGTAGGGACAGGGCGAACTCAGGTTCCTCTGTTTTTT.

This clone was found once. This chain joins TRBV9 and TRBJ2-7, with 7 bases lining up with TRBD2. The germline CDR1 and CDR2 sequences are SGDLS and YYNGEE. V dropped 4 bases and J dropped 4; count of bases not matched to a gene: 14. CDR3 length: 16 amino acids. CDR3 sequence reads: CASSPRLAQFLYEQYF. The CDR3 DNA reads TGTGCCAGCAGCCCACGACTAGCCCAATTTCTGTACGAGCAGTACTTC.